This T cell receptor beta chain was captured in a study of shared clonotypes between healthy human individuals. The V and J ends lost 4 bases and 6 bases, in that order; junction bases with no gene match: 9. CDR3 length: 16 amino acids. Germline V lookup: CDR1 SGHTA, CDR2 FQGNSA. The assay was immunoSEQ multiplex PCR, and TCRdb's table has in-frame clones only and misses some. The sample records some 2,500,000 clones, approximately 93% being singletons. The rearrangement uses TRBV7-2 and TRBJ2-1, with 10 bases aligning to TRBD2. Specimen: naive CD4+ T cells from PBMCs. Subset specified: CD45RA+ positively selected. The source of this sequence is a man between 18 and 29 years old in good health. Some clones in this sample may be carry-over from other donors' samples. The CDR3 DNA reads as TGTGCCAGCAGCTCACCAAGCGGGAGGGCCTTCAATGAGCAGTTCTTC. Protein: CASSSPSGRAFNEQFF.